This T cell receptor delta chain was sequenced in a study of Vδ1+ human thymocytes. Thymocytes were sorted as CD3+ TCRVdelta1+ TCRVdelta2- after alphabeta T cell depletion. RNA was extracted from the cells and then reverse transcribed. Multiplex PCR used pooled V-gene forward primers and a constant-region reverse primer to amplify CDR3s. TCRdb reprocessed the multiplex PCR reads using CATT. The sample shows fewer than 30,000 delta-chain clones, nearly 7.5% of them seen only once. Study outcomes and limitations: Thymic TRG and TRD repertoires appeared highly polyclonal, with Gaussian CDR3 length distributions. Unexpected Vdelta2 sequences could cause misinterpretation of bulk repertoire data. Despite high sort purity, roughly 18% of thymic T cell receptor delta sequences were Vdelta2.

Note on this clone: The antigen remains unidentified.

Looked up from germline, CDR1 is TSWWSYY and CDR2 is QGS. The CDR3 spans 22 residues. V was clipped by 2 bases and J by 0 bases, with 31 bases between them. The source material was Vdelta1+ gamma-delta thymocytes from the thymus. Subset here: FACS-sorted CD3+ TCRalphabeta- TCRVdelta1+ TCRVdelta2- thymocytes. The chain couples TRDV1 to TRDJ1; tentative D call: TRDD3 (6 bases). The clonotype originates from a girl under three years old who had congenital heart surgery. In DNA form, the CDR3 reads TGTGCTCTTGGGGAAGCTCTCCGGGAGCGGCTGGGGATCGATGTCAACACCGATAAACTCATCTTT. The encoded protein is CALGEALRERLGIDVNTDKLIF.